One sample yielded the 29 T cell receptor beta chains listed below, sequenced in a study of shared clonotypes between healthy human individuals. CD8 cells classed as naive were CD45RO-negative and positively selected for CCR7, excluding terminally differentiated effector memory CD45RA+ cells. The assay was immunoSEQ multiplex PCR, and TCRdb's table has in-frame clones only and misses some. The data show about 2,200,000 clones, about 93% seen once. The specimen sequenced was naive CD8+ T cells from PBMCs. These receptors were collected from a man aged 18 to 29 in good health. Some clones in this sample may be carry-over from other donors' samples.

CDR3 coding DNA: TGTGCCAGCAGACGCATAAGGGGCTTGAACACTGAAGCTTTCTTT. Translated, it gives CASRRIRGLNTEAFF. The chain employs TRBV9 and TRBJ1-1, with D possibly matching TRBD1 (5 bases). Germline V gives CDR1 SGDLS, CDR2 YYNGEE. V was shortened by 5 bases and J by 0 bases, with 14 bases between the two germline ends. The CDR3 spans 15 residues.

As to this clone: Other DNA sequences in the sample encode the same CDR3. J is TRBJ2-2 and V is TRBV7-2, with D hard to call. Trimming cost V 2 bases and J 6 bases, with 1 base left between them. CDR3 length: 11 residues. CDR1 and CDR2 (germline): SGHTA, FQGNSA. The CDR3 DNA sequence: TGTGCCAGCAGCTTATCCGGGGAGCTGTTTTTT. Encoded protein: CASSLSGELFF.

The gene calls are TRBV7-9 and TRBJ2-5; D uncertain. Trimming left V 5 bases short and J 5 bases short, with 12 bases between. Germline-derived CDR1 and CDR2 are SEHNR and FQNEAQ (reference sequence). There are 13 residues in the CDR3. CDR3 coding DNA: TGTGCCAGCAGCCCGGCTGTGGGGGAGACCCAGTACTTC. This codes for CASSPAVGETQYF.

The chain has TRBV2 and TRBJ2-1; 8 bases fit TRBD2. Trimming took 10 bases from V and 2 from J; bases not matched to a gene: 4. Germline CDR1 reads SNHLY; CDR2 reads FYNNEI. The CDR3 length is 13 residues. The CDR3 reads CAIPGLAYNEQFF. DNA for the CDR3: TGTGCCATTCCGGGACTAGCCTACAATGAGCAGTTCTTC.

The genes are TRBV5-1 and TRBJ2-2; 7 positions agree with TRBD2. The V segment lost 7 bases and the J segment 2 bases; nucleotides outside the gene matches: 11. CDR1 and CDR2 (germline): SGHRS, YFSETQ. This CDR3 is 16 amino acids long. This CDR3 is CASASAASGNTGELFF. In DNA, the CDR3 is TGCGCCAGCGCCTCCGCGGCTAGCGGAAACACCGGGGAGCTGTTTTTT. Full variable domain (missing parts from reference TRBV5-1 and TRBJ2-2): KAGVTQTPRYLIKTRGQQVTLSCSPISGHRSVSWYQQTPGQGLQFLFEYFSETQRNKGNFPGRFSGRQFSNSRSEMNVSTLELGDSALYLCASASAASGNTGELFFGEGSRLTVL.

V is TRBV5-6 and J is TRBJ2-5; D gene unclear. From germline, CDR1 is SGHDT and CDR2 YYEEEE. CDR3 length: 15 amino acids. V lost 2 bases to trimming and J lost 0 bases, with 11 bases between them. CDR3 sequence: CASSFRVGYQETQYF. The CDR3 DNA follows: TGTGCCAGCAGCTTTAGGGTGGGTTACCAAGAGACCCAGTACTTC.

The chain is built from TRBV27 and TRBJ2-3; D remains unclear. Trimming stripped 1 base from V and 6 bases from J, with 11 bases between. Per germline, CDR1 MNHEY and CDR2 SMNVEV (reference sequence). This CDR3 has 14 residues. Here the CDR3 reads CASSLWATPDTQYF. CDR3 DNA sequence: TGTGCCAGCAGTTTATGGGCTACTCCGGATACGCAGTATTTT.

This clone has a single count. The V and J genes are TRBV20-1 and TRBJ1-2; D remains ambiguous. This CDR3 region has 10 residues. Trimming took off 7 bases at V and 5 bases at J, with 8 bases between the two ends. Germline CDR1 is DFQATT and CDR2 is SNEGSKA (reference sequence). As DNA, the CDR3 is TGCAGTGTCAAGGGATATGGCTACACCTTC. Its protein product is CSVKGYGYTF.

The V gene is TRBV10-3, the J gene TRBJ2-1; 12 bases match TRBD2. The CDR3 is 15 residues long. Germline V gene sequence: CDR1 ENHRY, CDR2 SYGVKD. V lost 2 bases to trimming and J lost 9 bases; unmatched junction nucleotides: 5. CDR3 DNA: TGTGCCATCAGTGAGGGGCTAGCGGGAGGGGCTGAGCAGTTCTTC. Translating gives CAISEGLAGGAEQFF.

This clone showed up just once. The genes are TRBV29-1 and TRBJ1-2; D gene uncertain. Per the germline V gene, CDR1 is SQVTM and CDR2 is ANQGSEA. Trimming shortened V by 1 base and J by 4 bases, and 16 bases separated the two germline ends. This CDR3 is built from 15 residues. CDR3 residues: CSVEGGQSLSYGYTF. CDR3 sequence (DNA): TGCAGCGTTGAAGGCGGCCAGAGCTTGAGCTATGGCTACACCTTC.

The rearrangement links TRBV2 to TRBJ2-7; no clear D. Germline assignment: CDR1 SNHLY and CDR2 FYNNEI. The CDR3 contains 14 residues. V was pared by 3 bases and J by 0 bases, with 9 bases between. CDR3 sequence: CASSEEGYSYEQYF. CDR3 bases: TGTGCCAGCAGTGAGGAAGGTTACTCCTACGAGCAGTACTTC.

V is TRBV18 and J is TRBJ2-1; 10 positions agree with TRBD2. V was clipped by 6 bases and J by 5 bases; unmatched bases: 13. The CDR3 is made up of 17 amino acids. Germline V lookup: CDR1 KGHSH, CDR2 LQKENI. This chain's CDR3 is CASSRSLTSGLNNEQFF. The CDR3 DNA reads TGTGCCAGCTCCCGCAGCCTGACTAGCGGGCTGAACAATGAGCAGTTCTTC.

Notes on this clone: This CDR3 is also generated by other DNA sequences in the sample. The genes are TRBV9 and TRBJ1-5; D gene uncertain. Germline-derived CDR1 and CDR2 are SGDLS and YYNGEE. Trimming removed 3 bases at V and 1 base at J, with 8 bases between. The CDR3 covers 14 residues. The CDR3 loop reads CASSEGGSNQPQHF. The CDR3 nucleotides read TGTGCCAGCAGCGAGGGAGGCAGCAATCAGCCCCAGCATTTT.

The rearrangement links TRBV7-2 to TRBJ2-5; weak D call: TRBD1 (5 bases). Germline V gene lookup returns CDR1 SGHTA and CDR2 FQGNSA. The CDR3 is 13 amino acids. V was trimmed by 3 bases and J by 5 bases, leaving 10 bases between them. The CDR3 here is CASSLIHRETQYF. CDR3 coding DNA: TGTGCCAGCAGCTTGATTCACAGGGAGACCCAGTACTTC.

The chain has TRBV4-2 and TRBJ1-4; 8 positions match TRBD1. V lost 0 bases, J lost 8 bases, and 8 bases stayed unmatched. This CDR3 has 16 amino acids. In germline, CDR1 is LGHNA, CDR2 YNFKEQ. CDR3 bases: TGTGCCAGCAGCCAAGATGAGGACAGGGTGCGGGAAAAACTGTTTTTT. This gives the protein CASSQDEDRVREKLFF.

J is TRBJ2-7 and V is TRBV6-6, with 9 positions matching TRBD2. The CDR3 spans 15 residues. The germline CDR1 and CDR2 sequences are MNHNY and SVGAGI (reference sequence). Trimming took 0 bases from V and 5 from J; bases not matched to a gene: 5. The CDR3: CASSYSIAGAHEQYF. The DNA of the CDR3 is TGTGCCAGCAGTTACTCGATAGCGGGAGCGCACGAGCAGTACTTC.

A remark on this clone: The junction departs from the called germline gene at one end, perhaps through a read error. The chain recombines TRBV28 with TRBJ1-2; 7 bases match TRBD1. The CDR3 loop spans 16 amino acids. CDR1 is MDHEN, CDR2 SYDVKM, per germline. CDR3 loop: CASSYRTVTGTVTPLF. As DNA, the CDR3 is TGTGCCAGCAGTTATAGGACCGTGACAGGGACCGTTACCCCCCTCTTC.

The J gene is TRBJ1-2, the V gene TRBV23-1; D possibly corresponds to TRBD1 (6 bases). TRBV23-1 is an open reading frame, and its role is uncertain. V lost 10 bases and J lost 6, with 18 bases in between. This CDR3 is built from 13 residues. CDR3 coding DNA: TGCGCCATCTACGCGGGGGGCAGGCATGGCTACACCTTC. This codes for CAIYAGGRHGYTF.

This chain joins TRBV7-9 and TRBJ1-2, with unresolved D. This CDR3 region has 14 residues. With 9 bases removed from V and 8 bases from J, the gap between germline ends came to 22 bases. The germline CDR1 and CDR2 sequences are SEHNR and FQNEAQ (reference sequence). The CDR3 spells CASSPGRWKGGYTF. In nucleotides, the CDR3 is TGTGCCAGTAGCCCGGGCAGATGGAAGGGCGGCTACACCTTC.

The rearrangement joins TRBV5-4 to TRBJ2-7; 9 bases line up with TRBD1. Germline loops: CDR1 SGHNT, CDR2 YYREEE (reference sequence). This CDR3 has 15 residues. After removal of 4 bases from V and 4 bases from J, the junction contained 9 bases not matched to a gene. The CDR3 here is CASSLAYDRGYEQYF. CDR3 DNA: TGTGCCAGCAGCCTGGCGTATGACAGGGGGTACGAGCAGTACTTC.

On this clone: The identical CDR3 is also encoded by other nucleotide sequences in the sample. The CDR3 coding sequence is TGTGCCAGCAGCTCTCGACAGGGTAATCAGCCCCAGCATTTT. Its protein is CASSSRQGNQPQHF. The J gene is TRBJ1-5, the V gene TRBV28; 7 bases agree with TRBD1. Germline V lookup: CDR1 MDHEN, CDR2 SYDVKM. The V gene end was trimmed by 6 bases and the J gene end by 4 bases; junction bases not matched to a gene: 6. CDR3 length: 14 residues.

This rearrangement joins TRBV28 to TRBJ2-3; D is possibly TRBD1 (6 bases). The V end was cut by 8 bases, the J end by 1 base, with 13 bases between. The CDR3 covers 14 residues. Germline V lookup: CDR1 MDHEN, CDR2 SYDVKM. The CDR3 DNA reads as TGTGCCAGCTCGGCCGACAGGCGCACAGATACGCAGTATTTT. This gives the protein CASSADRRTDTQYF.

This sequence joins TRBV11-2 and TRBJ1-5, with D maybe TRBD1 (6 bases). Germline CDR1 and CDR2: SGHAT and FQNNGV. This CDR3 spans 15 amino acids. Trimming left V 2 bases short and J 0 bases short, with 8 bases between. The CDR3, as DNA: TGTGCCAGCAGCTTAAACAGGGATAGCAATCAGCCCCAGCATTTT. As protein: CASSLNRDSNQPQHF.

This clone was detected once. The rearrangement joins TRBV7-3 to TRBJ2-7; TRBD2 matches 8 bases. The V and J ends lost 5 bases and 2 bases, in that order; junction bases with no gene match: 14. Germline V gene lookup returns CDR1 SGHTA and CDR2 FQGTGA. This CDR3 spans 17 amino acids. CDR3 in amino acids: CASSPPRASGWPYEQYF. The CDR3 coding sequence is TGTGCCAGCAGCCCGCCCCGGGCTAGCGGGTGGCCCTACGAGCAGTACTTC.

This clone was seen once. This sample also contains other DNA sequences that code for the same CDR3. For the CDR3, the DNA is TGTGCCAGCAGTCCCTGGGACAGGGGTTACGAGCAGTACTTC. This encodes CASSPWDRGYEQYF. This chain connects TRBV27 to TRBJ2-7, with 10 bases aligning to TRBD1. This CDR3 is 14 amino acids long. Germline loops: CDR1 MNHEY, CDR2 SMNVEV (reference sequence). With 5 bases clipped from V and 4 bases from J, the junction kept 5 bases outside the gene matches.

The chain joins TRBV29-1 to TRBJ2-1; 9 nucleotides match TRBD1. The CDR3 is 12 residues long. CDR1 is SQVTM and CDR2 is ANQGSEA in the germline V gene. The J segment lost 5 bases and the V segment lost 8 bases, leaving 4 bases of the junction unmatched. CDR3 DNA sequence: TGCAGCACCGGGACAGGGCACAATGAGCAGTTCTTC. Encoded protein: CSTGTGHNEQFF.

This sequence joins TRBV4-1 and TRBJ2-1; D is perhaps TRBD1 or TRBD2 (5 bases each). CDR3 length: 19 residues. Germline values: CDR1 MGHRA, CDR2 YSYEKL. Deletions cut 0 bases from V and 4 bases from J, with 22 bases between. The CDR3 protein is CASSQDARGYAGRYNEQFF. CDR3 coding DNA: TGCGCCAGCAGCCAAGACGCCCGGGGCTACGCCGGTCGGTACAATGAGCAGTTCTTC.

The rearrangement links TRBV2 to TRBJ2-2, with 10 bases lining up with TRBD2. V lost 6 bases and J lost 2; bases outside the gene matches: 12. CDR3 length equals 18 residues. The germline V gene has CDR1 SNHLY and CDR2 FYNNEI. CDR3 sequence reads: CASRVAGGLGFNTGELFF. The CDR3, as DNA: TGTGCCAGCAGGGTAGCGGGAGGACTTGGGTTTAACACCGGGGAGCTGTTTTTT. The full variable domain, its missing parts supplied by reference TRBV2 and TRBJ2-2, is EPEVTQTPSHQVTQMGQEVILRCVPISNHLYFYWYRQILGQKVEFLVSFYNNEISEKSEIFDDQFSVERPDGSNFTLKIRSTKLEDSAMYFCASRVAGGLGFNTGELFFGEGSRLTVL.

The chain recombines TRBV29-1 with TRBJ2-2; 11 positions agree with TRBD1. With V trimmed by 6 bases and J by 3 bases, 6 bases remained unmatched. CDR1 and CDR2 (germline): SQVTM, ANQGSEA. This CDR3 comprises 15 residues. The CDR3 sequence is CSVRTGGADTGELFF. CDR3 bases: TGCAGCGTGAGGACAGGGGGCGCCGACACCGGGGAGCTGTTTTTT.